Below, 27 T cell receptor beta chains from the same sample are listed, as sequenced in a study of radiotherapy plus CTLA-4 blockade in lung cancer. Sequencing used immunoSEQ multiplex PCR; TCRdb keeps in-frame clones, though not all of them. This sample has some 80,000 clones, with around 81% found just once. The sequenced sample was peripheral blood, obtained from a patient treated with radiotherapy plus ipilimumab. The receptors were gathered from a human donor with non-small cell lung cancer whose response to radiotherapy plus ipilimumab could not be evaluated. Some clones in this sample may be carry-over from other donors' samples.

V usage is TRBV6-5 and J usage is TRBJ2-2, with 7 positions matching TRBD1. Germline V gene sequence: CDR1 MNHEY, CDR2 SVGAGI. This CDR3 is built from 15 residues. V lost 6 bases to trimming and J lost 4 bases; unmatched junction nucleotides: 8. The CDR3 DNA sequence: TGTGCCAGCAGGAGAGGGGGCGCGGTCACCGGGGAGCTGTTTTTT. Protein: CASRRGGAVTGELFF.

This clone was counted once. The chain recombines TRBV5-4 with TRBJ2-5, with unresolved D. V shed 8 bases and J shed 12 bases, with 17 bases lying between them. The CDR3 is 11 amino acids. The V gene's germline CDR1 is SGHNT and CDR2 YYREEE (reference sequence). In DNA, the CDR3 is TGTGCCAGACAAATACAGATCTTGGAGTACTTC. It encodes CARQIQILEYF. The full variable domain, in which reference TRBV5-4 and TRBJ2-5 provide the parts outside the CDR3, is ETGVTQSPTHLIKTRGQQVTLRCSSQSGHNTVSWYQQALGQGPQFIFQYYREEENGRGNFPPRFSGLQFPNYSSELNVNALELDDSALYLCARQIQILEYFGPGTRLLVL.

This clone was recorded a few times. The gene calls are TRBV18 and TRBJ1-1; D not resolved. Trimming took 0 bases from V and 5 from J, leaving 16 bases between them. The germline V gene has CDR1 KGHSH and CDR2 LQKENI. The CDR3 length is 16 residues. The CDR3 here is CASSPPNLARRTEAFF. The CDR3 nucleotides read TGTGCCAGCTCACCACCGAACCTAGCCCGGAGGACTGAAGCTTTCTTT.

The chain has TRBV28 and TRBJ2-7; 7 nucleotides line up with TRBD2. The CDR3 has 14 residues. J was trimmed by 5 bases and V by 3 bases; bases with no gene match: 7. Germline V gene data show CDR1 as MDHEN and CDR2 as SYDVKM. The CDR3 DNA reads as TGTGCCAGCAGTTTGGGCGGGGGTAGCCACGAGCAGTACTTC. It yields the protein CASSLGGGSHEQYF. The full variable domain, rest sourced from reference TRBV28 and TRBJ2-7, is DVKVTQSSRYLVKRTGEKVFLECVQDMDHENMFWYRQDPGLGLRLIYFSYDVKMKEKGDIPEGYSVSREKKERFSLILESASTNQTSMYLCASSLGGGSHEQYFGPGTRLTVT.

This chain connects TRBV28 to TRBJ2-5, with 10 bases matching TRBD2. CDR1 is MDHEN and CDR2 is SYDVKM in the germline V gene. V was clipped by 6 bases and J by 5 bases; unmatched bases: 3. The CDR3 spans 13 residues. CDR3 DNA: TGTGCCAGCAGACTAGCGGGGAAGGAGACCCAGTACTTC. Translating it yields CASRLAGKETQYF.

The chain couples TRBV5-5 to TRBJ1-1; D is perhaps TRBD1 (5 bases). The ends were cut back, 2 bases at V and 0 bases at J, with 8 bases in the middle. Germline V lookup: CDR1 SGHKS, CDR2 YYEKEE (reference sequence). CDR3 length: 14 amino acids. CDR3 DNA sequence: TGTGCCAGCAGCTTCGGGGGAGTGAACACTGAAGCTTTCTTT. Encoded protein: CASSFGGVNTEAFF.

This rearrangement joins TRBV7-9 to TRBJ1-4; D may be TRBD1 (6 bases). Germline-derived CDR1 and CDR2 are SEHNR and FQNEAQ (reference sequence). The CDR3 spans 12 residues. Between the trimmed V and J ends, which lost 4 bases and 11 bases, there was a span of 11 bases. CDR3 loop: CASSSQTGKLFF. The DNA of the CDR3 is TGTGCCAGCAGCTCCCAAACAGGGAAACTGTTTTTT.

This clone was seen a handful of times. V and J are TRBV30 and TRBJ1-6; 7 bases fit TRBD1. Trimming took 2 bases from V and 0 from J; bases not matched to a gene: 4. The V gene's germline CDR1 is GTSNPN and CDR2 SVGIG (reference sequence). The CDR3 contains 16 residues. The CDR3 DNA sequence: TGTGCCTGGAGTCGGGAGGGGGCCTCCTATAATTCACCCCTCCACTTT. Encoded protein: CAWSREGASYNSPLHF.

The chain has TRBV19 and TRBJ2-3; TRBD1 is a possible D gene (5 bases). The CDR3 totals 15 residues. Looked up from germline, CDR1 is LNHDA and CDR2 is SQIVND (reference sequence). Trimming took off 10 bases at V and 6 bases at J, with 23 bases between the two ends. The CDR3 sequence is CATGPGYAPIDTQYF. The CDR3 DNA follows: TGTGCCACAGGTCCAGGGTACGCCCCAATCGATACGCAGTATTTT.

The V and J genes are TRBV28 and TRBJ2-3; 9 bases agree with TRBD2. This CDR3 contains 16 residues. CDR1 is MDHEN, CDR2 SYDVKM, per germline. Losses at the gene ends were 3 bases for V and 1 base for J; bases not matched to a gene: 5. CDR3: CASSFSRLAGTDTQYF. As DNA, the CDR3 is TGTGCCAGCAGTTTTTCGCGACTAGCGGGCACAGATACGCAGTATTTT.

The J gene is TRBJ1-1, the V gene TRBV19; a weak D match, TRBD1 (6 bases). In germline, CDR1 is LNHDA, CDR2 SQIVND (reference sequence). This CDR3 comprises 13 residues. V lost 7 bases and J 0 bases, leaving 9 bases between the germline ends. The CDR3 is CASMGAMNTEAFF. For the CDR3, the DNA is TGTGCCAGTATGGGGGCCATGAACACTGAAGCTTTCTTT.

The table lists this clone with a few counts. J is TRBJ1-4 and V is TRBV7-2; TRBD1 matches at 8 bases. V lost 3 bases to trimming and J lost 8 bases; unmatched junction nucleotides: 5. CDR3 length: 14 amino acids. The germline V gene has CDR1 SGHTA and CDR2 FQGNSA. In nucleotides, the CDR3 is TGTGCCAGCAGCTTCCAGGGGGCAGAGGAAAAACTGTTTTTT. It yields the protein CASSFQGAEEKLFF.

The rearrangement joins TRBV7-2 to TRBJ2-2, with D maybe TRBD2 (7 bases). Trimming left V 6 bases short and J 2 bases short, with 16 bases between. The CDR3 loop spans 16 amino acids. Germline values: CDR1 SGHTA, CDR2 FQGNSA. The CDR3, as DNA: TGTGCCAGCAGATTGGAAGGGGGGGTTAACACCGGGGAGCTGTTTTTT. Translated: CASRLEGGVNTGELFF.

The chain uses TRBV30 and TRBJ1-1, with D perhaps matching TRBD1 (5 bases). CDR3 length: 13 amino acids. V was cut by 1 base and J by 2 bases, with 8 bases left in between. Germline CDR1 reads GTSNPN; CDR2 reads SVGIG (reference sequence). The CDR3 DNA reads TGTGCCTGGAGTGCACAGGTTAACACTGAAGCTTTCTTT. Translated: CAWSAQVNTEAFF.

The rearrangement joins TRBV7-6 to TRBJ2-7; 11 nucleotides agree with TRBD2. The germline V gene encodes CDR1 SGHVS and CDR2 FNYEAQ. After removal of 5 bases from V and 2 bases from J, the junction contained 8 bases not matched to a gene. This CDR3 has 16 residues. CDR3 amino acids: CASSPTLAGGPYEQYF. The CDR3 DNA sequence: TGTGCCAGCAGCCCTACCTTAGCGGGGGGGCCCTACGAGCAGTACTTC. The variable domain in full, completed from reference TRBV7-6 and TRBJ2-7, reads GAGVSQSPRYKVTKRGQDVALRCDPISGHVSLYWYRQALGQGPEFLTYFNYEAQQDKSGLPNDRFSAERPEGSISTLTIQRTEQRDSAMYRCASSPTLAGGPYEQYFGPGTRLTVT.

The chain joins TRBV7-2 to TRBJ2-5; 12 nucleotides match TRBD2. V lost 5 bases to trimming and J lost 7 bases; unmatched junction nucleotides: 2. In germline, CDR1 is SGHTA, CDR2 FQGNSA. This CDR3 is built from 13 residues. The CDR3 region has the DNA TGTGCCAGCAGCCCGACTAGCGGGGGGACCCAGTACTTC. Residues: CASSPTSGGTQYF.

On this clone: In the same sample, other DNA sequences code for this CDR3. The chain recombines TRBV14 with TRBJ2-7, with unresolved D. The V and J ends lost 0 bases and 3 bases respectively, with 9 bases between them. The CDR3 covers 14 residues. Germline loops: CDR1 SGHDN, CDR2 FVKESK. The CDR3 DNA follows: TGTGCCAGCAGCCAAGACGTCGGAGACTACGAGCAGTACTTC. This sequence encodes CASSQDVGDYEQYF.

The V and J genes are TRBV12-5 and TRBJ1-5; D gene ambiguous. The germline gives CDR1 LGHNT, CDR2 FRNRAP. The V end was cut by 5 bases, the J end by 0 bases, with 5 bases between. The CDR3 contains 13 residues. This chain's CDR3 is CASGTGSNQPQHF. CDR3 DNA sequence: TGTGCTAGTGGTACGGGTAGCAATCAGCCCCAGCATTTT.

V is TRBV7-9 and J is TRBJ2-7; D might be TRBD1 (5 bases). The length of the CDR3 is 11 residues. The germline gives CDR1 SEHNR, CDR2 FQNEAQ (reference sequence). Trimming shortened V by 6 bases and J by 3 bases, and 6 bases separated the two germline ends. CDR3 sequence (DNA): TGTGCCAGCAGGCAGGGCTACGAGCAGTACTTC. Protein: CASRQGYEQYF. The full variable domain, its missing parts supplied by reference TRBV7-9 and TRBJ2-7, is DTGVSQNPRHKITKRGQNVTFRCDPISEHNRLYWYRQTLGQGPEFLTYFQNEAQLEKSRLLSDRFSAERPKGSFSTLEIQRTEQGDSAMYLCASRQGYEQYFGPGTRLTVT.

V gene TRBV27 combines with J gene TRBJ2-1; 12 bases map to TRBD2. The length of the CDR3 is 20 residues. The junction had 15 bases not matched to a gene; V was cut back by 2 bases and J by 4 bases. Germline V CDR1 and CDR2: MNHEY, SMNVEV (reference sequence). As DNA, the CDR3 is TGTGCCAGCAGTTTAAGGGGGTGGCTAGCGGGGGGGCTCCGATACAATGAGCAGTTCTTC. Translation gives CASSLRGWLAGGLRYNEQFF.

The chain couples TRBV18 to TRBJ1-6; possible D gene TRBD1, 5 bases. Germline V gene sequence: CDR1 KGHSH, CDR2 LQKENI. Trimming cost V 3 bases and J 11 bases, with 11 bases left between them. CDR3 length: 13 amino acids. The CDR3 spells CASSPGGGTPLHF. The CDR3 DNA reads TGTGCCAGCTCACCCGGCGGGGGGACACCCCTCCACTTT.

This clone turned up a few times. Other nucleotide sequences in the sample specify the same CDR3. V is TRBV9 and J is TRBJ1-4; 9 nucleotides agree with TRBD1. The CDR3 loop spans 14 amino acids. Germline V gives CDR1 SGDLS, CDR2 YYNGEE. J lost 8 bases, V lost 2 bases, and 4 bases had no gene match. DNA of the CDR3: TGTGCCAGCAGCGTGGGACAGGGTACAGAAAAACTGTTTTTT. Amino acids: CASSVGQGTEKLFF.

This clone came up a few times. CDR3 in amino acids: CASTPYVLNEQFF. CDR3 bases: TGTGCCAGCACTCCCTATGTGCTCAATGAGCAGTTCTTC. This chain uses TRBV6-6 with TRBJ2-1; D is undetermined. This CDR3 spans 13 amino acids. Germline-derived CDR1 and CDR2 are MNHNY and SVGAGI (reference sequence). V was trimmed by 7 bases and J by 6 bases, leaving 13 bases between them.

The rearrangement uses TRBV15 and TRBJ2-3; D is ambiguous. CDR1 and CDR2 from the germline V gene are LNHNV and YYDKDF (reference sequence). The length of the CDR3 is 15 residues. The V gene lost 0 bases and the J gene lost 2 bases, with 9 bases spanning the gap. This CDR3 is CATSRDRVATDTQYF. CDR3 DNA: TGTGCCACCAGCAGAGATCGGGTAGCCACAGATACGCAGTATTTT.

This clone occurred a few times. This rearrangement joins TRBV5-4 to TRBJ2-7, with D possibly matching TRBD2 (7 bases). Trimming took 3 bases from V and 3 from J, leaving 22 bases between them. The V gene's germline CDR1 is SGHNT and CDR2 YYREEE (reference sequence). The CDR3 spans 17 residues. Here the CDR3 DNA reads TGTGCCAGCAGCTCCGATTTTGGCGGGGGCGTTATCTACGAGCAGTACTTC. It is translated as CASSSDFGGGVIYEQYF.

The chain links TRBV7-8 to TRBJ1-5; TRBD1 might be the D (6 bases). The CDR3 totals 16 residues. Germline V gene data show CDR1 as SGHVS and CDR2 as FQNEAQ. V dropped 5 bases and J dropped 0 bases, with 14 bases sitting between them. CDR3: CASSPGEGISNQPQHF. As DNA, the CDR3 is TGTGCCAGCAGCCCAGGGGAGGGTATTAGCAATCAGCCCCAGCATTTT. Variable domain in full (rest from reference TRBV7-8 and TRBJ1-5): GAGVSQSPRYKVAKRGQDVALRCDPISGHVSLFWYQQALGQGPEFLTYFQNEAQLDKSGLPSDRFFAERPEGSVSTLKIQRTQQEDSAVYLCASSPGEGISNQPQHFGDGTRLSIL.

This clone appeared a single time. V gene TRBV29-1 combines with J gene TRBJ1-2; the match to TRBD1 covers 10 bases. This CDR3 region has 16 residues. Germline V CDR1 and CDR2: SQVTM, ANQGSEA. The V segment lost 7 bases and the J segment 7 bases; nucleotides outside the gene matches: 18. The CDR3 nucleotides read TGCAGCGGGGACCTAGCCCCGGGACAGGGGCGTGGTGGCTACACCTTC. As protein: CSGDLAPGQGRGGYTF.